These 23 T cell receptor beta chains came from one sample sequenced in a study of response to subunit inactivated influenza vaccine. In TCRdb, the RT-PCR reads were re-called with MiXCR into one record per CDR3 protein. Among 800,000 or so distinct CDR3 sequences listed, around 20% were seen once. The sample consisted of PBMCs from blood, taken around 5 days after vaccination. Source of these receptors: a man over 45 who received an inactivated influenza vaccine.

CDR3 region: CASSKQGSSYEQYF. The CDR3 nucleotides read TGTGCCAGCAGCAAACAGGGATCCTCCTACGAGCAGTACTTC. The gene calls are TRBV4-2 and TRBJ2-7; D might be TRBD1 (6 bases). This CDR3 has 14 residues. The germline V and J ends were trimmed by 5 bases and 0 bases, with 11 bases remaining between them. The germline V gene encodes CDR1 LGHNA and CDR2 YNFKEQ.

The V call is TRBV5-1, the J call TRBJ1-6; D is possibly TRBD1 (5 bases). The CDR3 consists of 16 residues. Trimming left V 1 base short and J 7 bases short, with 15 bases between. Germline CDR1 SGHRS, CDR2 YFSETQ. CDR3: CASSLLGTEGNSPLHF. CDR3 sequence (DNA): TGCGCCAGCAGCTTGTTAGGGACCGAGGGGAATTCACCCCTCCACTTT. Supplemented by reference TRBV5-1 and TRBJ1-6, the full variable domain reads KAGVTQTPRYLIKTRGQQVTLSCSPISGHRSVSWYQQTPGQGLQFLFEYFSETQRNKGNFPGRFSGRQFSNSRSEMNVSTLELGDSALYLCASSLLGTEGNSPLHFGNGTRLTVT.

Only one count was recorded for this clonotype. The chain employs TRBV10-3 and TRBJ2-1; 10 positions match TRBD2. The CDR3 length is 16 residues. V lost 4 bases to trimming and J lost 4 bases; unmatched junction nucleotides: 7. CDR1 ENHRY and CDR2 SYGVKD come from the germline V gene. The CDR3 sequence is CAISASLAGAYNEQFF. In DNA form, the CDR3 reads TGTGCCATCAGTGCCTCCCTAGCGGGAGCTTACAATGAGCAGTTCTTC.

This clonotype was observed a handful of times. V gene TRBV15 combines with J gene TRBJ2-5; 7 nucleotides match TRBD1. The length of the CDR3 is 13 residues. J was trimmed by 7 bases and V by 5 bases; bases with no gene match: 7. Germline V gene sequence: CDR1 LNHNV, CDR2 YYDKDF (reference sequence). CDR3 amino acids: CATSDDRVGTQYF. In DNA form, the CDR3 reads TGTGCCACCAGCGATGACAGGGTGGGGACCCAGTACTTC.

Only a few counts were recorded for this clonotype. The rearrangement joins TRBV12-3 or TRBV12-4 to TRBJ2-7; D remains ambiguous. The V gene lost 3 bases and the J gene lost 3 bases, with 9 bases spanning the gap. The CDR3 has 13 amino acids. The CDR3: CASSLERVYEQYF. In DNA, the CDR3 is TGTGCCAGCAGTTTGGAAAGGGTCTACGAGCAGTACTTC.

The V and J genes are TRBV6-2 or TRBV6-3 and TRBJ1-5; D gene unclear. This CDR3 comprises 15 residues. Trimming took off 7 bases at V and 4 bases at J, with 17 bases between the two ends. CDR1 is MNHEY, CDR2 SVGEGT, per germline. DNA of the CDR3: TGTGCCAGCACCCAAAGCGGGTTCCAAAATCAGCCCCAGCATTTT. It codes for CASTQSGFQNQPQHF.

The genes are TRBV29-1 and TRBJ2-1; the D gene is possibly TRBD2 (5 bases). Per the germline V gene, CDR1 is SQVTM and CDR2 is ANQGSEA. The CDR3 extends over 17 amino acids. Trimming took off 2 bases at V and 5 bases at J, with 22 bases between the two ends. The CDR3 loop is CSVEYGIMIRINNEQFF. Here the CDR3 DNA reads TGCAGCGTTGAATACGGGATTATGATTAGGATTAACAATGAGCAGTTCTTC.

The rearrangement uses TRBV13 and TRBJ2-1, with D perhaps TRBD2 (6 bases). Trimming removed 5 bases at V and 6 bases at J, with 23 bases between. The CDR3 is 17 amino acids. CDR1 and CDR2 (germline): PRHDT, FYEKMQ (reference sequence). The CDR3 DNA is TGTGCCAGCAGCCGCGGGTTGCGGGGACCACCCGGCAATGAGCAGTTCTTC. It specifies CASSRGLRGPPGNEQFF.

The chain's CDR3 is CATSDLGVDYGYTF. As DNA, the CDR3 is TGTGCCACCAGTGATTTAGGGGTCGACTATGGCTACACCTTC. The chain joins TRBV24-1 to TRBJ1-2, with D maybe TRBD1 (5 bases). Trimming left V 1 base short and J 3 bases short, with 8 bases between. Germline-derived CDR1 and CDR2 are KGHDR and SFDVKD. This CDR3 contains 14 residues.

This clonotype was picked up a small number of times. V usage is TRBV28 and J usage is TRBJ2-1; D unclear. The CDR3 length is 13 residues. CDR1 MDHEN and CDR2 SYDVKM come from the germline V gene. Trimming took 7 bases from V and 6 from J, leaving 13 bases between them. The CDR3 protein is CASTSFRSNEQFF. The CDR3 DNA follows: TGTGCCAGCACTTCTTTTCGCTCCAATGAGCAGTTCTTC. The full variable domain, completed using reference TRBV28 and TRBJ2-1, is DVKVTQSSRYLVKRTGEKVFLECVQDMDHENMFWYRQDPGLGLRLIYFSYDVKMKEKGDIPEGYSVSREKKERFSLILESASTNQTSMYLCASTSFRSNEQFFGPGTRLTVL.

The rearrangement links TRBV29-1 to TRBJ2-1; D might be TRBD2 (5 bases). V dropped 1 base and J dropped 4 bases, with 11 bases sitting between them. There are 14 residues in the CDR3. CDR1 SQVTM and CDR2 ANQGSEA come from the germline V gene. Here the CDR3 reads CSVEGLAEYNEQFF. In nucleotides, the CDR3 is TGCAGCGTTGAAGGGCTAGCAGAGTACAATGAGCAGTTCTTC.

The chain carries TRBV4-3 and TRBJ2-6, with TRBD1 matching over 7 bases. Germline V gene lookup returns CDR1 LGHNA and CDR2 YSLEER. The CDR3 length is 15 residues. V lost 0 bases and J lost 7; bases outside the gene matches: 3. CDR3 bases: TGCGCCAGCAGCCAAGAAGGGGGCTATGCCAACGTCCTGACTTTC. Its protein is CASSQEGGYANVLTF.

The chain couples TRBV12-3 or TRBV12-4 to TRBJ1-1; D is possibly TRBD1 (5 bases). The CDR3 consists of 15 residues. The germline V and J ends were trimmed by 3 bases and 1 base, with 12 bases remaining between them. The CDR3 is CASSFLEGWNTEAFF. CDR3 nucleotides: TGTGCCAGCAGTTTTTTAGAGGGGTGGAACACTGAAGCTTTCTTT.

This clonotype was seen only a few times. CDR3 nucleotide sequence: TGTGCCAGCAGCTTACAAACTCTAGCCTTTGGGACCCAGTACTTC. It yields the protein CASSLQTLAFGTQYF. The chain carries TRBV7-2 and TRBJ2-5; D possibly corresponds to TRBD2 (5 bases). The CDR3 spans 15 residues. V was trimmed by 2 bases and J by 7 bases, leaving 17 bases between them. Germline CDR1 SGHTA, CDR2 FQGNSA.

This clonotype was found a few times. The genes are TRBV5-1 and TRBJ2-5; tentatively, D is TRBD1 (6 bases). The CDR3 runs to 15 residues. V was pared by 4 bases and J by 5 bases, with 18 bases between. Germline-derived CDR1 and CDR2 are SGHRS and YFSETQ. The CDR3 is CASSTTGQGSETQYF. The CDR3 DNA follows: TGCGCCAGCAGCACCACCGGCCAGGGGAGTGAGACCCAGTACTTC.

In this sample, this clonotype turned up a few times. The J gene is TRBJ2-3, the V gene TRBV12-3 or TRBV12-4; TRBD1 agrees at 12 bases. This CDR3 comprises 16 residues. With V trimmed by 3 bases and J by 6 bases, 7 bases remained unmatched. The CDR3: CASSFGTGGFLDTQYF. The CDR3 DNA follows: TGTGCCAGCAGTTTCGGGACAGGGGGCTTTTTGGATACGCAGTATTTT.

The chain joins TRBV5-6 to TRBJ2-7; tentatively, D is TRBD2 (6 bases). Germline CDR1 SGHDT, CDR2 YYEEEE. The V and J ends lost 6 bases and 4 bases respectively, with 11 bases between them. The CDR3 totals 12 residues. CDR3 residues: CASTSGGYEQYF. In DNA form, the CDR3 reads TGTGCCAGCACCTCCGGGGGTTACGAGCAGTACTTC.

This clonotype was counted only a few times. CDR3 region: CASSLETGFNEKLFF. The CDR3 coding sequence is TGTGCCAGCAGCTTGGAGACGGGGTTCAATGAAAAACTGTTTTTT. The genes are TRBV5-4 and TRBJ1-4; D remains unclear. V lost 0 bases, J lost 5 bases, and 11 bases lay in between. The length of the CDR3 is 15 residues. In germline, CDR1 is SGHNT, CDR2 YYREEE (reference sequence).

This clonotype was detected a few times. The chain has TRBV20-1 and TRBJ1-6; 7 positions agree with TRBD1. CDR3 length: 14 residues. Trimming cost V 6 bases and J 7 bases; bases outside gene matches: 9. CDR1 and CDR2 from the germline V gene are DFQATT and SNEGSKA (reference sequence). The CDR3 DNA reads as TGCAGTGCCCACAGCGGGGGACAGAATTCACCCCTCCACTTT. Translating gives CSAHSGGQNSPLHF.

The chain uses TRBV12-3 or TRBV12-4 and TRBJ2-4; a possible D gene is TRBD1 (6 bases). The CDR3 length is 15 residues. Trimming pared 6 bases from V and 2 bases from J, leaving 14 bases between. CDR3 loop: CASRQGDLTKNIQYF. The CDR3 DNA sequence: TGTGCCAGCAGACAGGGTGATCTAACCAAAAACATTCAGTACTTC.

CDR3 loop: CASSQDHPYEQYF. As DNA, the CDR3 is TGCGCCAGCAGCCAAGATCATCCTTACGAGCAGTACTTC. This sequence joins TRBV4-3 and TRBJ2-7, with unresolved D. From germline, CDR1 is LGHNA and CDR2 YSLEER. This CDR3 contains 13 residues. The V and J ends lost 0 bases and 4 bases respectively, with 7 bases between them.

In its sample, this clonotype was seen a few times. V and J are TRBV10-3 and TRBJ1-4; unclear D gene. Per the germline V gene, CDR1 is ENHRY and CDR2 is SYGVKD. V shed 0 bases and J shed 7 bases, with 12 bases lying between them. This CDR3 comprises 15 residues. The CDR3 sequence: CAISESRGYGEKLFF. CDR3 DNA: TGTGCCATCAGTGAGTCGAGAGGGTATGGTGAAAAACTGTTTTTT.

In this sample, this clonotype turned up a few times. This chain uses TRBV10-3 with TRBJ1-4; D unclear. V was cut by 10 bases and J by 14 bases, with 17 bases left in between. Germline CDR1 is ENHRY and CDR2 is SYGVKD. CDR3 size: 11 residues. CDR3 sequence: CATRLADNLFF. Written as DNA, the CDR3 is TGTGCCACCCGCTTGGCAGATAATCTGTTTTTT.